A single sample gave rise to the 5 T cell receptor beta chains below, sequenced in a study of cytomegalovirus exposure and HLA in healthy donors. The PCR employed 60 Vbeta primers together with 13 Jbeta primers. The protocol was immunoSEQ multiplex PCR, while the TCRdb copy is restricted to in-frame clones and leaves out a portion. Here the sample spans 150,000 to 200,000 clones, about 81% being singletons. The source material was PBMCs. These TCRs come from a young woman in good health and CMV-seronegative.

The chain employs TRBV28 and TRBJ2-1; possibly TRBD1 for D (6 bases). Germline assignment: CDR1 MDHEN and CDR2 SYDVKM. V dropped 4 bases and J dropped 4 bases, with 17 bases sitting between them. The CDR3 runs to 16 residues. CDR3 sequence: CASSSNRERSYNEQFF. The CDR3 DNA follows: TGTGCCAGCAGTTCCAACAGGGAGCGCTCGTACAATGAGCAGTTCTTC.

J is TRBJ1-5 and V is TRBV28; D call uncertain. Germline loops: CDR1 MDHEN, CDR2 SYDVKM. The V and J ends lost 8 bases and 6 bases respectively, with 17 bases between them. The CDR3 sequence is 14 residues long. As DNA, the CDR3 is TGTGCCAGCGCCCAACCGGCCCGGGTTCAGCCCCAGCATTTT. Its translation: CASAQPARVQPQHF.

The CDR3 coding sequence is TGCGCCAGCAGCTGGCTTAGGACAGTGAACACTGAAGCTTTCTTT. Its translation is CASSWLRTVNTEAFF. The genes are TRBV5-1 and TRBJ1-1; tentatively, D is TRBD1 (6 bases). Germline assignment: CDR1 SGHRS and CDR2 YFSETQ. V gave up 3 bases and J gave up 0 bases, with 12 bases separating them. CDR3 size: 15 residues.

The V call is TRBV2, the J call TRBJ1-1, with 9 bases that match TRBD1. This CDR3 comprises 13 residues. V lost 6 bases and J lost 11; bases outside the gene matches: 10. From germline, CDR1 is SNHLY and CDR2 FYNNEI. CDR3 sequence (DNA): TGTGCCAGCAGACTTACAGGGGGCGTAAAGGCTTTCTTT. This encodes CASRLTGGVKAFF. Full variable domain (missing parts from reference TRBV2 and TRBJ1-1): EPEVTQTPSHQVTQMGQEVILRCVPISNHLYFYWYRQILGQKVEFLVSFYNNEISEKSEIFDDQFSVERPDGSNFTLKIRSTKLEDSAMYFCASRLTGGVKAFFGQGTRLTVV.

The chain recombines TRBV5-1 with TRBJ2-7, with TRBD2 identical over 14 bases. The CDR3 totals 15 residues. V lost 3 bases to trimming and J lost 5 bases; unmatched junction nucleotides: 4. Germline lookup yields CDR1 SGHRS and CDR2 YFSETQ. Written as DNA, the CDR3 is TGCGCCAGCAGCTCCGGGACTAGCGGGAGTAACGAGCAGTACTTC. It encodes CASSSGTSGSNEQYF.